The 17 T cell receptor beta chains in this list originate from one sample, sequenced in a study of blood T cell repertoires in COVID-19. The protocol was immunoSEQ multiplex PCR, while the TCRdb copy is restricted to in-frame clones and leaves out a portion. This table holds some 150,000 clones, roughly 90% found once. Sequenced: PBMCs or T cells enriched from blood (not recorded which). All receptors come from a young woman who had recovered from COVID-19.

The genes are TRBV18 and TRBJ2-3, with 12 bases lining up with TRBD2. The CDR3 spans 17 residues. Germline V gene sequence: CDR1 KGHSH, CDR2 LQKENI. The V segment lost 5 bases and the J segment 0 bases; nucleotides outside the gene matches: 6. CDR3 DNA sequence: TGTGCCAGCTCAGTTCTCGGGACTAGCGGGAGCACAGATACGCAGTATTTT. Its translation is CASSVLGTSGSTDTQYF. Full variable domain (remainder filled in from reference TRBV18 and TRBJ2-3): NAGVMQNPRHLVRRRGQEARLRCSPMKGHSHVYWYRQLPEEGLKFMVYLQKENIIDESGMPKERFSAEFPKEGPSILRIQQVVRGDSAAYFCASSVLGTSGSTDTQYFGPGTRLTVL.

The DNA for the CDR3 is TGTGCCAGCAGACTAAGGGGGGGTACTGAAGCTTTCTTT. It specifies CASRLRGGTEAFF. V and J are TRBV27 and TRBJ1-1; D perhaps matches TRBD1 (6 bases). The germline CDR1 and CDR2 sequences are MNHEY and SMNVEV (reference sequence). The CDR3 is 13 amino acids. Trimming stripped 6 bases from V and 5 bases from J, with 13 bases between.

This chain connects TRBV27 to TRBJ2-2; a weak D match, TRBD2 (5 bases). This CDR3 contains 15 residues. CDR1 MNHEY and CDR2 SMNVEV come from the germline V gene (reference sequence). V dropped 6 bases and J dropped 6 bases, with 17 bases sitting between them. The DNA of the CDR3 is TGTGCCAGCAGGCCCACTAGTAGTGTGCCCGGGGAGCTGTTTTTT. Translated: CASRPTSSVPGELFF.

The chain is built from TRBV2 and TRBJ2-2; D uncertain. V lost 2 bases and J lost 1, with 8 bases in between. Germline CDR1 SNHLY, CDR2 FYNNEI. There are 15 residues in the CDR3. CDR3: CASSELRQNTGELFF. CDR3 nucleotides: TGTGCCAGCAGTGAACTCCGACAGAACACCGGGGAGCTGTTTTTT.

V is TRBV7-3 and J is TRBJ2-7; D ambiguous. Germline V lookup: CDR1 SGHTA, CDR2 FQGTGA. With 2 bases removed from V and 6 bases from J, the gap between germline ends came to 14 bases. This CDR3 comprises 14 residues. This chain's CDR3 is CASSLVPGYSEQYF. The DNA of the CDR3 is TGTGCCAGCAGCTTAGTGCCAGGCTATAGCGAGCAGTACTTC.

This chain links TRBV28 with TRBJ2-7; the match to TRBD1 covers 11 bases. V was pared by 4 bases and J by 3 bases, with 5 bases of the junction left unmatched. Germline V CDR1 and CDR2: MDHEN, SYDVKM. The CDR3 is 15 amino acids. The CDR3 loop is CASSSTGTGGYEQYF. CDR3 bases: TGTGCCAGCAGTTCTACCGGGACAGGGGGCTACGAGCAGTACTTC.

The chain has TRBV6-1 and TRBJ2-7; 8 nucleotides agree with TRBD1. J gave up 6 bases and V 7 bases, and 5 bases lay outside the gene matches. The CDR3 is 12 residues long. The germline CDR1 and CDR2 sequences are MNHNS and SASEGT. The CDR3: CASIGQGGEQYF. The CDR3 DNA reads TGTGCCAGCATCGGACAGGGCGGCGAGCAGTACTTC.

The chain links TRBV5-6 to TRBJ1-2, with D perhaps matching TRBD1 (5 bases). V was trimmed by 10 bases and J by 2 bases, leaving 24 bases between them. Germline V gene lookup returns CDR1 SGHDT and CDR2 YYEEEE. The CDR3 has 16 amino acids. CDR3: CAGHGAGRIWNYGYTF. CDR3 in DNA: TGTGCCGGCCACGGGGCGGGGCGGATTTGGAACTATGGCTACACCTTC.

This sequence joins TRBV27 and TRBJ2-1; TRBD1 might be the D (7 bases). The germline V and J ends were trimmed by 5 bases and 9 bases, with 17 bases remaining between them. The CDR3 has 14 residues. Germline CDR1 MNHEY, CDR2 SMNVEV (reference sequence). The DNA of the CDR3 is TGTGCCAGCAGTCCGTTTCCAGGGGGGAGTGAGCAGTTCTTC. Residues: CASSPFPGGSEQFF.

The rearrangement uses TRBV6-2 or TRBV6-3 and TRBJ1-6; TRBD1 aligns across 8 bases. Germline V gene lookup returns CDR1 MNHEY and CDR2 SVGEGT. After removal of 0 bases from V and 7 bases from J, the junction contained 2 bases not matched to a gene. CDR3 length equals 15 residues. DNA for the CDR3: TGTGCCAGCAGTTACTCGGGACAGGCAAATTCACCCCTCCACTTT. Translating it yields CASSYSGQANSPLHF.

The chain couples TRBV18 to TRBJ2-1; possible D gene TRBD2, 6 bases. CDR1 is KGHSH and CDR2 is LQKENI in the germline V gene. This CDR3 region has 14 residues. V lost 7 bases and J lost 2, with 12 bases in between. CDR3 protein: CASFLGGPYNEQFF. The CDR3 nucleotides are TGTGCCAGCTTTTTAGGAGGGCCCTACAATGAGCAGTTCTTC.

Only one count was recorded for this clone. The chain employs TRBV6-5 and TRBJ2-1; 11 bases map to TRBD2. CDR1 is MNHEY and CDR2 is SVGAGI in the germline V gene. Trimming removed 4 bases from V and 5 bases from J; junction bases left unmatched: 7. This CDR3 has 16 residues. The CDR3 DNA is TGTGCCAGCAGTTCTGGGACTAGCGGCGCCCACAATGAGCAGTTCTTC. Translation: CASSSGTSGAHNEQFF.

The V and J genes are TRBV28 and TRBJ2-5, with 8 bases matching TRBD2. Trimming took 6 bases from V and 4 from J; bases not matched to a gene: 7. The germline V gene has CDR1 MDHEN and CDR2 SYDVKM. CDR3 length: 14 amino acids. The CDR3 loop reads CASRTGGAGETQYF. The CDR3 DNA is TGTGCCAGCAGGACGGGAGGGGCTGGAGAGACCCAGTACTTC. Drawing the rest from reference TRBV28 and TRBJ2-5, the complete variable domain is DVKVTQSSRYLVKRTGEKVFLECVQDMDHENMFWYRQDPGLGLRLIYFSYDVKMKEKGDIPEGYSVSREKKERFSLILESASTNQTSMYLCASRTGGAGETQYFGPGTRLLVL.

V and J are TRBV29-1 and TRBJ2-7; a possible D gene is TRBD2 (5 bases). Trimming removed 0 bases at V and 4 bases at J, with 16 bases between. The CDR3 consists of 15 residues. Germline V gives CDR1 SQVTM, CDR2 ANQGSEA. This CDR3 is CSVEDSPGIGYEQYF. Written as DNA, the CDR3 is TGCAGCGTTGAAGATAGTCCGGGAATCGGGTACGAGCAGTACTTC.

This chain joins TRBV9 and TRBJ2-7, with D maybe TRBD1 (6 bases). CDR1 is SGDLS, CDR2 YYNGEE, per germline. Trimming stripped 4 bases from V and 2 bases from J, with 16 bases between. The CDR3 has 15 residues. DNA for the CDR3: TGTGCCAGCAGCTCCGGGACACCAGCAGCCTACGAGCAGTACTTC. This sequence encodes CASSSGTPAAYEQYF.

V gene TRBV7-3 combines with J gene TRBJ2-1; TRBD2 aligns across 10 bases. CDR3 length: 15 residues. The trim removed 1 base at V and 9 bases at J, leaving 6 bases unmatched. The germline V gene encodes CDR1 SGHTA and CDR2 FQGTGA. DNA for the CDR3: TGTGCCAGCAGCTTAAACAGCGGGAGGGCTGGTGAGCAGTTCTTC. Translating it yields CASSLNSGRAGEQFF.

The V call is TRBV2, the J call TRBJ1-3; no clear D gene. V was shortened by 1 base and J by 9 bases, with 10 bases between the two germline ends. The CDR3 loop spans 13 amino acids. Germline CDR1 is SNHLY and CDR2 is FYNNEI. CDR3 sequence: CASSEGPSGTIYF. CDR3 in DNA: TGTGCCAGCAGTGAAGGCCCCTCGGGCACCATATATTTT.